The sequence of this T cell receptor (beta chain) was determined in a study of T cell changes during pregnancy in multiple sclerosis. The germline V gene encodes CDR1 GTSNPN and CDR2 SVGIG (reference sequence). The CDR3 totals 13 residues. Trimming removed 5 bases from V and 6 bases from J; junction bases left unmatched: 8. Libraries were prepared by immunoSEQ multiplex PCR; TCRdb keeps only in-frame clonotypes and omits some of them. The sample includes fewer than 40,000 clones, 80% to 95% of them seen just once. The material was CD4+ T cells from peripheral blood mononuclear cells, obtained after pregnancy. This rearrangement joins TRBV30 to TRBJ1-1, with 8 bases fitting TRBD1. The source of this sequence is a female donor in good health, enrolled as a control in a pregnancy study. CDR3 sequence: CAWARTGRAEAFF. The CDR3 region has the DNA TGTGCCTGGGCAAGGACAGGGAGGGCTGAAGCTTTCTTT.